The table lists the clone carrying this T cell receptor beta chain with many counts. The target antigen is unknown. There are 15 residues in the CDR3. CDR1 is SGHRS and CDR2 is YFSETQ in the germline V gene. Trimming took 4 bases from V and 1 from J, leaving 12 bases between them. The source of the sample is a study of T-cell reconstitution after alpha-beta-depleted transplantation in children. General study results and limits: Counts and diversity of T cells one year after transplant came mostly from newly produced T cells.

It was with unique molecular identifiers that the TCRbeta library was prepared. TCRdb fed the PCR reads into MiXCR, producing one record per CDR3 protein. The sample contains around 17,000 distinct CDR3 sequences, just over 5% of which appear only once. The clonotype was recovered from a boy younger than 18 with acute lymphoblastic leukemia, due to receive a stem cell transplant. Sequencing was performed on PBMCs, taken before TCRalphabeta/CD19-depleted stem cell transplant. V is TRBV5-1 and J is TRBJ1-5; no definite D call. The CDR3 region has the DNA TGCGCCAGCAGCGAACGAGGGTTCAGCAATCAGCCCCAGCATTTT. This sequence encodes CASSERGFSNQPQHF.